The 22 T cell receptor beta chains presented below share a single source sample, sequenced in a study of OX40 agonist ivuxolimab in advanced cancers. Libraries were prepared by immunoSEQ multiplex PCR; TCRdb keeps only in-frame clonotypes and omits some of them. In the table there are approximately 100,000 clones, roughly 89% of which are singletons. This specimen consisted of CD4+ or CD8+ T cells sorted from blood, obtained in a trial of the OX40 agonist ivuxolimab. The receptors were sampled from an adult with an advanced solid tumor such as melanoma, head and neck, liver or kidney cancer.

In this sample, this clone turned up many times. V usage is TRBV2 and J usage is TRBJ1-5; D ambiguous. The germline CDR1 and CDR2 sequences are SNHLY and FYNNEI. Trimming left V 2 bases short and J 11 bases short, with 13 bases between. CDR3 length: 13 residues. In DNA, the CDR3 is TGTGCCAGCAGTGAACGTGGTATGAGTGCCCAGCATTTT. This sequence encodes CASSERGMSAQHF. The whole variable domain, remainder taken from reference TRBV2 and TRBJ1-5, is EPEVTQTPSHQVTQMGQEVILRCVPISNHLYFYWYRQILGQKVEFLVSFYNNEISEKSEIFDDQFSVERPDGSNFTLKIRSTKLEDSAMYFCASSERGMSAQHFGDGTRLSIL.

The genes are TRBV19 and TRBJ2-7; the D is unclear. Germline CDR1 and CDR2: LNHDA and SQIVND (reference sequence). The CDR3 runs to 12 residues. The V end lost 6 bases, the J end lost 3 bases, and 9 bases lay between the germline ends. CDR3 sequence (DNA): TGTGCCAGTAGGGGGTCTCTCTACGAGCAGTACTTC. Translating gives CASRGSLYEQYF. Supplemented by reference TRBV19 and TRBJ2-7, the full variable domain reads DGGITQSPKYLFRKEGQNVTLSCEQNLNHDAMYWYRQDPGQGLRLIYYSQIVNDFQKGDIAEGYSVSREKKESFPLTVTSAQKNPTAFYLCASRGSLYEQYFGPGTRLTVT.

This clone was seen a single time. This chain uses TRBV4-1 with TRBJ1-3, with D hard to call. V was pared by 0 bases and J by 5 bases, with 5 bases between. The CDR3 has 13 amino acids. Germline assignment: CDR1 MGHRA and CDR2 YSYEKL. CDR3 bases: TGCGCCAGCAGCCAAGATATCAGAAACACCATATATTTT. It encodes CASSQDIRNTIYF.

This chain links TRBV29-1 with TRBJ2-2; D gene unclear. Germline CDR1 reads SQVTM; CDR2 reads ANQGSEA. V shed 2 bases and J shed 1 base, with 8 bases lying between them. This CDR3 contains 14 residues. The CDR3 nucleotides read TGCAGCGTTGAAAAGGGCGGGAACACCGGGGAGCTGTTTTTT. As protein: CSVEKGGNTGELFF.

The chain links TRBV7-3 to TRBJ2-2; D uncertain. Trimming removed 5 bases at V and 2 bases at J, with 9 bases between. From germline, CDR1 is SGHTA and CDR2 FQGTGA. CDR3 length: 14 amino acids. Written as DNA, the CDR3 is TGTGCCAGCAGCCCCGGATATAACACCGGGGAGCTGTTTTTT. Its protein product is CASSPGYNTGELFF.

The rearrangement joins TRBV21-1 to TRBJ2-1; the table gives TRBD2 as D, unverified against the DNA. TRBV21-1 represents a pseudogene. The length of the CDR3 is 19 residues. The CDR3, as DNA: TGTGCCAGCAGCAAACCCCCAGGGCGCGGGGGGGTGGGGTACAATGAGCAGTTCTTC. It encodes CASSKPPGRGGVGYNEQFF.

The rearrangement uses TRBV4-1 and TRBJ2-2; either TRBD1 or TRBD2 may fit D (5 bases each). Between the trimmed V and J ends, which lost 4 bases and 4 bases, there was a span of 16 bases. CDR1 is MGHRA and CDR2 is YSYEKL in the germline V gene. The CDR3 runs to 16 residues. The CDR3 loop reads CASSPPGAGITGELFF. The CDR3 nucleotides read TGCGCCAGCAGCCCTCCCGGGGCAGGGATCACCGGGGAGCTGTTTTTT.

The rearrangement uses TRBV30 and TRBJ1-5; 10 nucleotides align to TRBD1. Germline assignment: CDR1 GTSNPN and CDR2 SVGIG (reference sequence). This CDR3 comprises 13 residues. Unmatched junction bases numbered 1, after V lost 3 bases and J lost 5 bases. CDR3 residues: CAWRTGGHQPQHF. The CDR3 DNA follows: TGTGCCTGGAGGACAGGGGGCCATCAGCCCCAGCATTTT.

The chain recombines TRBV2 with TRBJ1-2, with no clear D. The CDR3 runs 14 residues. CDR1 is SNHLY and CDR2 is FYNNEI in the germline V gene. V shed 5 bases and J shed 4 bases, with 14 bases lying between them. The CDR3 here is CASSLGGLGYGYTF. CDR3 bases: TGTGCCAGCAGTCTCGGAGGGTTGGGCTATGGCTACACCTTC.

The chain carries TRBV9 and TRBJ2-7; 11 bases are a match to TRBD1. With V trimmed by 0 bases and J by 6 bases, 5 bases remained unmatched. The germline CDR1 and CDR2 sequences are SGDLS and YYNGEE. The CDR3 has 15 amino acids. This chain's CDR3 is CASSVEGQGAGEQYF. CDR3 in DNA: TGTGCCAGCAGCGTAGAAGGACAGGGGGCGGGCGAGCAGTACTTC.

This chain links TRBV11-2 with TRBJ1-6, with TRBD1 identical over 9 bases. Germline CDR1 and CDR2: SGHAT and FQNNGV. Trimming cost V 5 bases and J 9 bases; bases outside gene matches: 5. The CDR3 extends over 14 amino acids. The CDR3 nucleotides are TGTGCCAGCAGCAAACAGGGGGCAGGTTCACCCCTCCACTTT. As protein: CASSKQGAGSPLHF.

J is TRBJ1-2 and V is TRBV2; the D gene is possibly TRBD1 (5 bases). This CDR3 is built from 16 residues. Trimming removed 3 bases from V and 8 bases from J, with 22 bases in between. CDR1 SNHLY and CDR2 FYNNEI come from the germline V gene. CDR3 residues: CASSETPGTLARGYTF. The CDR3 region has the DNA TGTGCCAGCAGTGAGACACCAGGGACCCTGGCGCGAGGCTACACCTTC.

V usage is TRBV7-9 and J usage is TRBJ1-6; D gene unclear. Trimming shortened V by 5 bases and J by 14 bases, and 22 bases separated the two germline ends. The CDR3 spans 15 residues. Germline CDR1 is SEHNR and CDR2 is FQNEAQ (reference sequence). CDR3 region: CASSPPGSSFRSLHF. CDR3 in DNA: TGTGCCAGCAGCCCCCCCGGGAGCTCTTTTAGGTCCCTCCACTTT.

Worth noting for this clone: Other DNA sequences in the sample encode the same CDR3. The chain uses TRBV7-8 and TRBJ2-7; D is unclear. The length of the CDR3 is 12 residues. Germline CDR1 reads SGHVS; CDR2 reads FQNEAQ. Trimming removed 5 bases from V and 7 bases from J, with 12 bases in between. The CDR3 here is CASSPPRGEQYF. The CDR3 DNA sequence: TGTGCCAGCAGCCCCCCTCGCGGAGAGCAGTACTTC.

The V call is TRBV7-8, the J call TRBJ1-4; TRBD1 aligns across 7 bases. Trimming cost V 0 bases and J 4 bases; bases outside gene matches: 5. The CDR3 runs to 16 residues. Looked up from germline, CDR1 is SGHVS and CDR2 is FQNEAQ. This chain's CDR3 is CASSLAPGTVNEKLFF. CDR3 coding DNA: TGTGCCAGCAGCTTAGCGCCCGGGACAGTTAATGAAAAACTGTTTTTT.

The CDR3 region has the DNA TGTGCCAGCAGCTTTCTAGCGGGGGGGGCAGATACGCAGTATTTT. This translates into CASSFLAGGADTQYF. The genes are TRBV11-2 and TRBJ2-3; 12 bases fit TRBD2. V shed 3 bases, J shed 4 bases, and the junction held 2 bases outside the gene matches. Germline lookup yields CDR1 SGHAT and CDR2 FQNNGV. This CDR3 spans 15 amino acids.

The J gene is TRBJ2-1, the V gene TRBV7-2; 11 nucleotides match TRBD2. With 4 bases clipped from V and 8 bases from J, the junction kept 7 bases outside the gene matches. The CDR3 covers 15 residues. Germline V gives CDR1 SGHTA, CDR2 FQGNSA. The CDR3 spells CASSSSSGGMYEQFF. Here the CDR3 DNA reads TGTGCCAGCAGCTCCTCTAGCGGGGGGATGTATGAGCAGTTCTTC.

Notes on this clone: Likely a read error: the CDR3 ends without its conserved phenylalanine or tryptophan. It is unclear where the CDR3 begins or ends on the DNA, so no DNA is shown, and the CDR3 is as TCRdb lists it. The chain joins TRBV5-5 to TRBJ1-1; the tabulated D call, TRBD1, remains unverified against the DNA. A total of 13 residues make up the CDR3, ends included. In germline, CDR1 is SGHKS, CDR2 YYEKEE (reference sequence). The CDR3 protein is CASRGSGTGSPKI.

In nucleotides, the CDR3 is TGTGCCAGCTCACCACCGCGGACAGGGAGTTCAAGGTACGCAGATACGCAGTATTTT. Translated, it gives CASSPPRTGSSRYADTQYF. The rearrangement links TRBV18 to TRBJ2-3, with 8 bases lining up with TRBD1. Looked up from germline, CDR1 is KGHSH and CDR2 is LQKENI. V dropped 0 bases and J dropped 4; count of bases not matched to a gene: 15. The CDR3 runs to 19 residues. Full variable domain (remainder filled in from reference TRBV18 and TRBJ2-3): NAGVMQNPRHLVRRRGQEARLRCSPMKGHSHVYWYRQLPEEGLKFMVYLQKENIIDESGMPKERFSAEFPKEGPSILRIQQVVRGDSAAYFCASSPPRTGSSRYADTQYFGPGTRLTVL.

The rearrangement uses TRBV19 and TRBJ1-1, with D uncertain. Germline values: CDR1 LNHDA, CDR2 SQIVND (reference sequence). This CDR3 region has 14 residues. The V gene lost 10 bases and the J gene lost 0 bases, with 15 bases spanning the gap. CDR3 nucleotides: TGTGCCACCGCCGAGAGACGCATGAACACTGAAGCTTTCTTT. It yields the protein CATAERRMNTEAFF.

The chain joins TRBV7-9 to TRBJ1-5; D uncertain. The V end was cut by 2 bases, the J end by 1 base, with 9 bases between. CDR1 and CDR2 from the germline V gene are SEHNR and FQNEAQ (reference sequence). This CDR3 contains 15 residues. In DNA form, the CDR3 reads TGTGCCAGCAGCTTATCGTCGGAGAGCAATCAGCCCCAGCATTTT. Protein: CASSLSSESNQPQHF.

V and J are TRBV7-6 and TRBJ1-3; D is unresolved. The ends were cut back, 5 bases at V and 0 bases at J, with 20 bases in the middle. This CDR3 has 18 amino acids. Looked up from germline, CDR1 is SGHVS and CDR2 is FNYEAQ. The CDR3 here is CASSLGVRNTNSGNTIYF. The DNA for the CDR3 is TGTGCCAGCAGCCTAGGTGTTCGGAACACCAACTCTGGAAACACCATATATTTT. Supplemented by reference TRBV7-6 and TRBJ1-3, the full variable domain reads GAGVSQSPRYKVTKRGQDVALRCDPISGHVSLYWYRQALGQGPEFLTYFNYEAQQDKSGLPNDRFSAERPEGSISTLTIQRTEQRDSAMYRCASSLGVRNTNSGNTIYFGEGSWLTVV.